This T cell receptor (beta chain) appears in the sequencing data of a study of shared clonotypes between healthy human individuals (TCRdb year 2020). In terms of the full investigation: A couple of women and three men aged 18 to 49 years were included in the cohort. For each donor, CD4 naive and CD4 memory were each run on three plates, CD8 naive on two plates, and CD8 memory on one plate. To estimate repertoire size and how much clonotypes are shared between individuals, the study performed deep sequencing of blood TCR repertoires from 4 to 6 healthy adults. Libraries were prepared and TCR repertoires were sequenced by different laboratories using diverse techniques, in order to increase sequencing depth and limit assay-specific biases. Between about 0.85 and 9.5 billion PBMCs per donor were obtained by leukapheresis. Paper-wide results and their limitations: Sampling was restricted to blood, and TCR repertoires in tissues likely differ from the TCR repertoires found in blood. Incomplete sequencing was indicated by rarefaction of sorted-subset datasets, despite the large sequencing depth. Pairwise subsampling indicated that sequencing depth was expected to affect the degree of clonotype sharing among donors. The genetic and exposure-history diversity represented was limited by the small number of donors. Estimated clonotype richness was generally larger for naive than for memory subsets. Around 5.4% of naive CD4, 3% to 3.5% of naive CD8, 2.3% of memory CD4, and 0.4% of memory CD8 clonotypes were shared across several donors. Clonotypes shared by all four sorted-subset donors showed higher generation probabilities than non-shared clonotypes.

Using the deep immunoSEQ assay, TCR CDR3 regions were amplified from genomic DNA by multiplex PCR. Genomic DNA extracted from each cell subset was distributed evenly over all wells of several immunoSEQ 96-well plates, and each plate served as one replicate. For sorted subsets, around 200 ng genomic DNA, equal to 30,000 or so T cell genomes, was loaded into each replicate PCR. Purified libraries were measured with a Qubit 3.0 fluorometer, size-checked on a Bioanalyzer 2100, and measured again with the KAPA Library Quantification kit. Every immunoSEQ 96-well plate was sequenced on a separate single-read 150-cycle Illumina NextSeq 550 flow cell. Turning to the authors' computational methods: Because the immunoSEQ output held only junctional sequences and lacked quality scores, the filtering could not match the filtering applied to full-length reads. To assign V/J genes and CDR3, sequences were annotated against IMGT germline references using PyIR, a Python wrapper for IgBLAST v1.9. Reads were removed for weak V/J assignments (E-value above 1e-6), missing CDR3, stop codons, out-of-frame junctions, or ambiguous translated residues. V3J clonotypes were defined as sequences sharing the same inferred V gene, J gene, and CDR3 amino acid sequence. The percentage overlap between two repertoires was calculated by dividing the number of shared unique clonotypes by the size of the smaller repertoire. Richness of each repertoire was evaluated using RTK rarefaction, the Chao1 estimator, and Recon v2.1 estimates of unobserved clonotypes. OLGA was used to compute generation probabilities for all TCRbeta clonotypes that the gDNA method yielded from four donors. TCRdb obtained this table from immuneACCESS and retained in-frame rearrangements with V and J assigned. These tables miss some clones; where compared with another copy, unresolved V genes account for less than half of the shortfall, and the remainder is unexplained. The DNA was the basis for D and trimming; V, J and clone size are from that table. The sample table contains about 660,000 clones; only one count was recorded for approximately 79% of them. The top ten hold approximately 1.6% of the sample.

From a lookup of the germline V gene (reference sequence), CDR1 and CDR2 are LNHDA and SQIVND. The germline ends are 6 bases apart after V is trimmed by 7 bases and J by 2 bases. The CDR3 goes from the cysteine to the phenylalanine over 13 residues. Just the 39-base CDR3 DNA is kept, in frame starting at base 1. The donors were healthy, HIV-negative adults with no recently reported acute infections or vaccinations. Every donor was a Caucasian adult residing in Nashville, Tennessee, USA. CD4+ T cells were enriched by magnetic negative selection, after which naive cells were positively selected on CD45RA and the negative fraction was taken as the memory subset. Blood was obtained by leukapheresis, after which PBMCs were separated by Ficoll-Histopaque density gradient centrifugation and cryopreserved in liquid nitrogen vapor phase. Analytical flow cytometry was used to check the purity and quantity of each magnetically sorted T cell population. Genomic DNA was isolated from every sorted fraction and measured by UV absorbance on a Nanodrop 2000c.

Worth noting for this clone: Its binding antigen is unknown. Within one base of it there is no much larger clone, and no base qualities were kept.

Material: memory CD4+ T cells sorted from blood. The sample's cell subset or site, from its label and the paper: CD45RA-negative fraction. Recombination joined TRBV19 with TRBJ2-6, with no confidently assigned D gene. The receptor's source is a woman aged 25-40 years in good health. The CDR3 region reads CASNFAGANVLTF. The DNA sequence follows: TGTGCCAGTAATTTCGCTGGGGCCAACGTCCTGACTTTC.